The T cell receptor (beta chain) described here comes from a study of blood T cells in healthy people across ages. Using a J-beta primer mix together with a sample-barcoded 5' primer, a second PCR was run for about 6 to 11 cycles. One entry per CDR3 protein, called by TCRdb with MiXCR from the 5' RACE reads. The data contain roughly 860,000 distinct CDR3 sequences, 62% of them singletons. Overall study findings and caveats: Observed TCR beta diversity per million T cells went down as age went up. This fall followed a roughly linear course with age. Naive CD4+ cell counts and diversity both ran higher in long-lived than in aged donors.

A note on this clonotype: What it binds is not known.

Each donor's blood draw was approximately 10 milliliters of peripheral blood. Samples each had at least 5 micrograms of total RNA extracted. CDR3 length: 12 amino acids. Germline V CDR1 and CDR2: SGHTA, FQGNSA. With 6 bases clipped from V and 10 bases from J, the junction kept 8 bases outside the gene matches. The receptor was derived from a man aged 30 to 45 in good health. This chain joins TRBV7-2 and TRBJ2-7; 8 bases line up with TRBD1. The sequencing input was blood. The CDR3 DNA reads TGTGCCAGCAGAGCTGACAGGGGAGGCCAGTACTTC. It yields the protein CASRADRGGQYF.